Following are 32 T cell receptor beta chains from one sample sequenced in a study of cytomegalovirus exposure and HLA in healthy donors. Researchers ran the PCR with 60 Vbeta and 13 Jbeta primers. TCRdb's copy holds only in-frame clones and misses some; the assay was immunoSEQ multiplex PCR. The sample has about 170,000 clones, 76% seen once. The material sequenced was PBMCs. The receptors here all came from a female donor in good health and CMV-seronegative.

The chain combines TRBV15 with TRBJ2-6; D is uncertain. This CDR3 is built from 17 residues. The germline CDR1 and CDR2 sequences are LNHNV and YYDKDF (reference sequence). V lost 0 bases, J lost 4 bases, and 13 bases lay in between. CDR3 in amino acids: CATSRDYEISGANVLTF. The CDR3 bases are TGTGCCACCAGCAGAGATTACGAGATCTCCGGGGCCAACGTCCTGACTTTC.

The V and J genes are TRBV11-1 and TRBJ1-4, with 7 bases lining up with TRBD1. Germline-derived CDR1 and CDR2 are SGHAT and FQDESV (reference sequence). This CDR3 is built from 15 residues. Unmatched junction bases numbered 6, after V lost 6 bases and J lost 2 bases. In DNA, the CDR3 is TGTGCCAGCAGTCGGACAGGCCAGACTAATGAAAAACTGTTTTTT. Residues: CASSRTGQTNEKLFF.

This chain joins TRBV6-5 and TRBJ2-7; 7 bases map to TRBD1. This CDR3 region has 15 residues. Germline lookup yields CDR1 MNHEY and CDR2 SVGAGI. V shed 6 bases and J 4 bases; nucleotides not matched to a gene: 12. This chain's CDR3 is CASSQTGTASYEQYF. Here the CDR3 DNA reads TGTGCCAGCAGCCAAACTGGGACAGCTTCTTACGAGCAGTACTTC.

This rearrangement joins TRBV29-1 to TRBJ1-2; 9 nucleotides match TRBD1. The CDR3 runs 12 residues. V dropped 4 bases and J dropped 4; count of bases not matched to a gene: 1. CDR1 and CDR2 from the germline V gene are SQVTM and ANQGSEA. The DNA for the CDR3 is TGCAGCGTTGGACAGGGGGGCTATGGCTACACCTTC. Its translation: CSVGQGGYGYTF. Filled out from reference TRBV29-1 and TRBJ1-2, the complete variable domain reads SAVISQKPSRDICQRGTSLTIQCQVDSQVTMMFWYRQQPGQSLTLIATANQGSEATYESGFVIDKFPISRPNLTFSTLTVSNMSPEDSSIYLCSVGQGGYGYTFGSGTRLTVV.

This clone was seen a few times. The chain joins TRBV30 to TRBJ1-1; D gene unclear. Trimming left V 0 bases short and J 1 base short, with 6 bases between. Germline-derived CDR1 and CDR2 are GTSNPN and SVGIG (reference sequence). CDR3 length: 13 residues. CDR3 loop: CAWSVYKNTEAFF. CDR3 nucleotide sequence: TGTGCCTGGAGTGTATACAAGAACACTGAAGCTTTCTTT.

The V and J genes are TRBV6-4 and TRBJ1-5; weak D call: TRBD1 (6 bases). V was pared by 6 bases and J by 2 bases, with 23 bases between. The CDR3 consists of 18 residues. Germline CDR1 reads MRHNA; CDR2 reads SNTAGT. CDR3 sequence: CASRIPGQLFGRNQPQHF. The CDR3 nucleotides read TGTGCCAGCAGGATCCCCGGACAGCTCTTTGGGCGCAATCAGCCCCAGCATTTT.

The CDR3: CASSLVSGRFNEQFF. The CDR3 DNA follows: TGTGCCAGCAGCTTAGTTAGCGGGAGGTTCAATGAGCAGTTCTTC. The chain is built from TRBV7-9 and TRBJ2-1; 10 bases align to TRBD2. The V gene end was trimmed by 1 base and the J gene end by 6 bases; junction bases not matched to a gene: 3. The germline V gene encodes CDR1 SEHNR and CDR2 FQNEAQ (reference sequence). The CDR3 runs 15 residues.

This clone was found a few times. The chain is built from TRBV7-6 and TRBJ2-7, with a tentative D call TRBD2 (5 bases). Trimming pared 1 base from V and 5 bases from J, leaving 9 bases between. From germline, CDR1 is SGHVS and CDR2 FNYEAQ. The CDR3 runs to 13 residues. CDR3 region: CASSLDLGDEQYF. CDR3 coding DNA: TGTGCCAGCAGCTTAGACCTCGGGGACGAGCAGTACTTC.

The V and J genes are TRBV7-2 and TRBJ1-2; D uncertain. This CDR3 has 14 residues. V shed 1 base and J shed 8 bases, with 14 bases lying between them. CDR1 SGHTA and CDR2 FQGNSA come from the germline V gene. The chain's CDR3 is CASSLGPGKGGYTF. The CDR3 DNA is TGTGCCAGCAGCTTAGGACCGGGTAAAGGAGGCTACACCTTC.

Of note for this clone: Its ends do not fully match the called genes, so a read error is possible. The chain carries TRBV5-1 and TRBJ2-7; D gene uncertain. The CDR3 covers 12 residues. The V gene's germline CDR1 is SGHRS and CDR2 YFSETQ. The CDR3 DNA is TGCGCCAGCAGCTTGAAGTCCTACCAGCAGTACTTC. Translated, it gives CASSLKSYQQYF.

This clone was seen once. The chain carries TRBV27 and TRBJ1-2, with 10 bases lining up with TRBD1. The CDR3 loop spans 15 amino acids. V lost 2 bases to trimming and J lost 7 bases; unmatched junction nucleotides: 7. CDR1 MNHEY and CDR2 SMNVEV come from the germline V gene (reference sequence). CDR3 sequence (DNA): TGTGCCAGCAGTTTAGGGATGGGGACAGGGGCTGGCTACACCTTC. This encodes CASSLGMGTGAGYTF.

The V gene is TRBV5-1, the J gene TRBJ1-3; TRBD1 aligns across 7 bases. Per germline, CDR1 SGHRS and CDR2 YFSETQ. The CDR3 spans 15 residues. The J segment lost 4 bases and the V segment lost 4 bases, leaving 8 bases of the junction unmatched. CDR3 bases: TGCGCCAGCAGCGTGGGACAGACGGCCGGAAACACCATATATTTT. This sequence encodes CASSVGQTAGNTIYF.

The chain is built from TRBV29-1 and TRBJ1-6; perhaps TRBD1 as D (6 bases). The CDR3 extends over 13 amino acids. Trimming removed 7 bases from V and 5 bases from J, with 12 bases in between. CDR1 is SQVTM and CDR2 is ANQGSEA in the germline V gene. The CDR3 nucleotides are TGCAGCGCGAGAGGGGGTAATAATTCACCCCTCCACTTT. Its translation: CSARGGNNSPLHF. Filled out from reference TRBV29-1 and TRBJ1-6, the complete variable domain reads SAVISQKPSRDICQRGTSLTIQCQVDSQVTMMFWYRQQPGQSLTLIATANQGSEATYESGFVIDKFPISRPNLTFSTLTVSNMSPEDSSIYLCSARGGNNSPLHFGNGTRLTVT.

The V call is TRBV29-1, the J call TRBJ1-2; 8 positions match TRBD1. The J segment lost 7 bases and the V segment lost 7 bases, leaving 14 bases of the junction unmatched. The CDR3 loop spans 14 amino acids. In germline, CDR1 is SQVTM, CDR2 ANQGSEA. CDR3 nucleotides: TGCAGCGCGATAAAAACAGGGGGGCGAGGTGGCTACACCTTC. It is translated as CSAIKTGGRGGYTF.

This chain uses TRBV7-3 with TRBJ1-6, with D possibly TRBD1 on 5 matching bases. CDR1 and CDR2 (germline): SGHTA, FQGTGA. The CDR3 has 14 residues. Trimming cost V 2 bases and J 4 bases, with 6 bases left between them. The CDR3 reads CASSLQGYNSPLHF. DNA of the CDR3: TGTGCCAGCAGCTTACAGGGATATAATTCACCCCTCCACTTT.

The genes are TRBV7-9 and TRBJ2-2, with a weak D call TRBD1 (5 bases). The CDR3 is 16 residues long. V was shortened by 3 bases and J by 0 bases, with 11 bases between the two germline ends. Germline V gene sequence: CDR1 SEHNR, CDR2 FQNEAQ (reference sequence). The CDR3: CASSLGNRPNTGELFF. The CDR3 nucleotides are TGTGCCAGCAGCTTGGGGAACAGGCCGAACACCGGGGAGCTGTTTTTT.

The CDR3 spells CASSQDLRRAKNIQYF. The CDR3 DNA follows: TGCGCCAGCAGCCAAGATCTACGGAGGGCCAAAAACATTCAGTACTTC. This chain connects TRBV4-3 to TRBJ2-4, with TRBD2 as a possible D gene (5 bases). This CDR3 spans 16 amino acids. Germline V gene data show CDR1 as LGHNA and CDR2 as YSLEER. The germline V and J ends were trimmed by 0 bases and 1 base, with 10 bases remaining between them.

The sample holds a few counts of this clone. V is TRBV6-1 and J is TRBJ1-1; the D is unclear. The V end was cut by 10 bases, the J end by 1 base, with 10 bases between. The CDR3 totals 12 residues. Germline CDR1 is MNHNS and CDR2 is SASEGT. The chain's CDR3 is CATLYENTEAFF. The CDR3, as DNA: TGTGCCACTCTATATGAGAACACTGAAGCTTTCTTT.

The genes are TRBV27 and TRBJ1-1, with TRBD1 identical over 9 bases. The CDR3 contains 14 residues. V dropped 7 bases and J dropped 3; count of bases not matched to a gene: 6. Per germline, CDR1 MNHEY and CDR2 SMNVEV (reference sequence). CDR3 sequence (DNA): TGTGCCAGCACCCGGACAGGGGTAGACACTGAAGCTTTCTTT. It codes for CASTRTGVDTEAFF.

This chain joins TRBV7-9 and TRBJ2-1, with D tentatively TRBD1 (6 bases). Germline CDR1 and CDR2: SEHNR and FQNEAQ (reference sequence). The CDR3 is made up of 19 amino acids. V lost 4 bases and J lost 0, with 22 bases in between. CDR3 residues: CASSSGWGTTEHSYNEQFF. The CDR3 region has the DNA TGTGCCAGCAGCTCCGGTTGGGGGACAACGGAGCACTCCTACAATGAGCAGTTCTTC.

V gene TRBV2 combines with J gene TRBJ1-2; D is undetermined. Germline values: CDR1 SNHLY, CDR2 FYNNEI. CDR3 length: 13 amino acids. Trimming cost V 3 bases and J 8 bases, with 13 bases left between them. The CDR3: CASSDRLQAGYTF. CDR3 DNA: TGTGCCAGCAGTGATCGGCTTCAGGCAGGCTACACCTTC.

Comment on this clone: One end of the junction is discordant with germline, which a read error may explain. V is TRBV27 and J is TRBJ2-4, with a possible D match to TRBD2 (6 bases). In germline, CDR1 is MNHEY, CDR2 SMNVEV (reference sequence). CDR3 length: 15 residues. The CDR3 region is CASSSWRAGENSQYF. In DNA form, the CDR3 reads TGTGCCAGCAGTTCTTGGAGGGCCGGGGAAAACAGTCAGTACTTC.

The CDR3 bases are TGCGCCAGCAGCAGGCGGACTAGCGGGGATGGGGAGCTGTTTTTT. Translation: CASSRRTSGDGELFF. The genes are TRBV5-1 and TRBJ2-2; 12 positions match TRBD2. Germline V gives CDR1 SGHRS, CDR2 YFSETQ. CDR3 length: 15 amino acids. V trimming: 4 bases; J trimming: 8 bases; junction bases outside the gene matches: 6.

This chain connects TRBV5-4 to TRBJ2-5, with D unresolved. CDR3 length: 13 amino acids. The V and J ends lost 4 bases and 2 bases respectively, with 9 bases between them. Germline assignment: CDR1 SGHNT and CDR2 YYREEE (reference sequence). In nucleotides, the CDR3 is TGTGCCAGCAGCACGCACGCGCAAGAGACCCAGTACTTC. As protein: CASSTHAQETQYF.

This chain connects TRBV11-1 to TRBJ2-2; TRBD2 might be the D (5 bases). Germline assignment: CDR1 SGHAT and CDR2 FQDESV (reference sequence). The CDR3 sequence is 15 residues long. Between the trimmed V and J ends, which lost 5 bases and 2 bases, there was a span of 12 bases. The CDR3 nucleotides are TGTGCCAGCAGCCCTCCGGGGATTAACACCGGGGAGCTGTTTTTT. Amino acid sequence: CASSPPGINTGELFF. Looking up the rest from reference TRBV11-1 and TRBJ2-2 gives the full variable domain: EAEVAQSPRYKITEKSQAVAFWCDPISGHATLYWYRQILGQGPELLVQFQDESVVDDSQLPKDRFSAERLKGVDSTLKIQPAELGDSAMYLCASSPPGINTGELFFGEGSRLTVL.

The chain couples TRBV7-2 to TRBJ2-1; TRBD1 is a possible D gene (7 bases). Trimming left V 5 bases short and J 4 bases short, with 12 bases between. This CDR3 has 14 amino acids. Germline lookup yields CDR1 SGHTA and CDR2 FQGNSA. The CDR3 region is CASSPPGGYNEQFF. The CDR3, as DNA: TGTGCCAGCAGCCCCCCAGGGGGGTACAATGAGCAGTTCTTC.

The V call is TRBV27, the J call TRBJ2-3, with 10 positions matching TRBD1. Losses at the gene ends were 6 bases for V and 4 bases for J; bases not matched to a gene: 13. The CDR3 length is 17 residues. Germline assignment: CDR1 MNHEY and CDR2 SMNVEV (reference sequence). The CDR3 loop is CASRNSWGQGIADTQYF. The CDR3 DNA is TGTGCCAGCAGGAATTCGTGGGGACAGGGGATTGCAGATACGCAGTATTTT.

V gene TRBV7-2 combines with J gene TRBJ1-2; D is ambiguous. Trimming removed 4 bases at V and 8 bases at J, with 20 bases between. This CDR3 is built from 15 residues. Germline V gene sequence: CDR1 SGHTA, CDR2 FQGNSA. CDR3 DNA sequence: TGTGCCAGCAGCTACGCCGGGATGACTCTTCAGGGCTACACCTTC. This sequence encodes CASSYAGMTLQGYTF.

The chain carries TRBV5-6 and TRBJ1-2; D gene unclear. CDR1 and CDR2 from the germline V gene are SGHDT and YYEEEE. There are 15 residues in the CDR3. Trimming left V 3 bases short and J 5 bases short, with 17 bases between. The CDR3 region is CASSSLIGREYGYTF. The CDR3 DNA reads TGTGCCAGCAGCTCCCTTATAGGGAGGGAGTATGGCTACACCTTC.

The CDR3 loop is CASSPGQTNTDTQYF. CDR3 in DNA: TGTGCCAGCAGCCCCGGACAGACTAACACAGATACGCAGTATTTT. The chain has TRBV7-3 and TRBJ2-3; possibly TRBD1 for D (6 bases). V lost 5 bases, J lost 2 bases, and 14 bases lay in between. The CDR3 is 15 amino acids. Germline CDR1 SGHTA, CDR2 FQGTGA. The full variable domain, completed using reference TRBV7-3 and TRBJ2-3, is GAGVSQTPSNKVTEKGKYVELRCDPISGHTALYWYRQSLGQGPEFLIYFQGTGAADDSGLPNDRFFAVRPEGSVSTLKIQRTERGDSAVYLCASSPGQTNTDTQYFGPGTRLTVL.

This clone was counted between two and nine times. The chain uses TRBV7-2 and TRBJ1-6, with 9 nucleotides matching TRBD1. V lost 4 bases to trimming and J lost 7 bases; unmatched junction nucleotides: 14. The CDR3 sequence is 18 residues long. Germline CDR1 is SGHTA and CDR2 is FQGNSA. The CDR3 coding sequence is TGTGCCAGCAGCTCCACGGGAACAGGGGGCGCTGAAAATTCACCCCTCCACTTT. Protein product: CASSSTGTGGAENSPLHF.

In DNA form, the CDR3 reads TGTGCCAGCAGCCCCGGGACTAGCGGGAACGAGCAGTTCTTC. This sequence encodes CASSPGTSGNEQFF. V usage is TRBV7-3 and J usage is TRBJ2-1; 13 bases are shared with TRBD2. CDR1 SGHTA and CDR2 FQGTGA come from the germline V gene. After removal of 5 bases from V and 10 bases from J, the junction contained 5 bases not matched to a gene. This CDR3 is built from 14 residues.